These 25 T cell receptor beta chains share one sample of origin, sequenced in a study of CD8 T cells in Susac syndrome. When the RNA was reverse transcribed, random hexamers were used with an input of roughly 0.45 to 1 ug. TCRdb used MiXCR to reprocess the immunoSEQ multiplex PCR reads, holding one entry per CDR3 protein. The table records around 180,000 distinct CDR3 sequences, about 95% of them present only once. The sequencing sample was made of CD8+ T cells from PBMCs. All receptors come from a human donor with multiple sclerosis.

The chain recombines TRBV5-1 with TRBJ2-7, with 7 bases that match TRBD1. This CDR3 has 15 residues. After removal of 0 bases from V and 6 bases from J, the junction contained 9 bases not matched to a gene. CDR1 is SGHRS, CDR2 YFSETQ, per germline. The CDR3 spells CASSLEGGASREQYF. The CDR3 DNA is TGCGCCAGCAGCTTGGAAGGGGGCGCCTCTCGCGAGCAGTACTTC.

CDR3: CASSLRREDNEQFF. As DNA, the CDR3 is TGTGCCAGCAGTTTAAGGCGGGAGGACAATGAGCAGTTCTTC. The chain employs TRBV27 and TRBJ2-1; 8 bases fit TRBD2. In germline, CDR1 is MNHEY, CDR2 SMNVEV (reference sequence). The CDR3 length is 14 residues. V was clipped by 2 bases and J by 5 bases; unmatched bases: 2.

V and J are TRBV10-2 and TRBJ1-1; maybe TRBD1 (5 bases). Trimming took 0 bases from V and 0 from J, leaving 17 bases between them. Looked up from germline, CDR1 is WSHSY and CDR2 is SAAADI. The CDR3 consists of 18 residues. CDR3 bases: TGCGCCAGCAGTGAGTCTCTGACAGAAAAAAGAGTGAACACTGAAGCTTTCTTT. Its translation: CASSESLTEKRVNTEAFF.

CDR3 amino acids: CASSQALGEPFSGANVLTF. DNA of the CDR3: TGTGCCAGCAGCCAAGCTCTGGGGGAACCCTTCTCTGGGGCCAACGTCCTGACTTTC. The chain links TRBV4-2 to TRBJ2-6; tentatively, D is TRBD1 or TRBD2 (5 bases each). V was cut by 1 base and J by 0 bases, with 16 bases left in between. This CDR3 is 19 amino acids long. Germline CDR1 reads LGHNA; CDR2 reads YNFKEQ.

The rearrangement joins TRBV3-1 to TRBJ2-1; maybe TRBD2 (6 bases). V lost 4 bases and J lost 9, with 19 bases in between. Germline values: CDR1 LGHDT, CDR2 YNNKEL (reference sequence). The CDR3 covers 15 residues. For the CDR3, the DNA is TGTGCCAGCAGCCCCTTCGGGGGTCCGGGTGGTGAGCAGTTCTTC. Amino acid sequence: CASSPFGGPGGEQFF.

The rearrangement joins TRBV20-1 to TRBJ2-5; 9 bases line up with TRBD2. In germline, CDR1 is DFQATT, CDR2 SNEGSKA (reference sequence). The ends lost 1 base at V and 12 bases at J; junction bases unmatched: 3. This CDR3 is built from 11 residues. In DNA form, the CDR3 reads TGCAGTGCTAGAGGCCCTAGCGGGGAGTACTTC. As protein: CSARGPSGEYF.

The rearrangement uses TRBV10-3 and TRBJ2-5; 10 bases are a match to TRBD2. This CDR3 contains 15 residues. V was pared by 1 base and J by 5 bases, with 4 bases of the junction left unmatched. Germline CDR1 is ENHRY and CDR2 is SYGVKD. The CDR3: CAISEFPSGSETQYF. CDR3 DNA: TGTGCCATCAGTGAGTTCCCTAGCGGGAGCGAGACCCAGTACTTC.

This chain joins TRBV19 and TRBJ1-1; D is undetermined. V lost 0 bases, J lost 4 bases, and 15 bases lay in between. The germline V gene has CDR1 LNHDA and CDR2 SQIVND (reference sequence). The length of the CDR3 is 16 residues. This chain's CDR3 is CASSIDLEVFGTEAFF. CDR3 DNA sequence: TGTGCCAGTAGTATAGATCTAGAGGTTTTTGGCACTGAAGCTTTCTTT.

The CDR3 nucleotides read TGTGCCAGCAGTATGAGGGGCGGGGCTTCCTACAATGAGCAGTTCTTC. Amino acid sequence: CASSMRGGASYNEQFF. The rearrangement links TRBV7-9 to TRBJ2-1; possibly TRBD2 for D (6 bases). This CDR3 is 16 amino acids long. V was clipped by 6 bases and J by 1 base, with 16 bases between them. In germline, CDR1 is SEHNR, CDR2 FQNEAQ (reference sequence).

The chain is built from TRBV25-1 and TRBJ2-6, with TRBD1 identical over 8 bases. This CDR3 has 16 residues. The V and J ends lost 2 bases and 4 bases, in that order; junction bases with no gene match: 4. CDR1 and CDR2 (germline): MGHDK, SYGVNS. CDR3 residues: CASSERTGPGANVLTF. DNA of the CDR3: TGTGCCAGCAGTGAAAGGACAGGGCCCGGGGCCAACGTCCTGACTTTC.

The chain joins TRBV7-9 to TRBJ2-1; D is perhaps TRBD1 (6 bases). This CDR3 spans 14 amino acids. Germline CDR1 and CDR2: SEHNR and FQNEAQ (reference sequence). Trimming left V 5 bases short and J 4 bases short, with 12 bases between. This chain's CDR3 is CASSPRDIYNEQFF. The CDR3 DNA is TGTGCCAGCAGCCCCCGGGACATTTACAATGAGCAGTTCTTC.

The rearrangement uses TRBV30 and TRBJ2-3; weak D call: TRBD1 (6 bases). In germline, CDR1 is GTSNPN, CDR2 SVGIG (reference sequence). Trimming took off 2 bases at V and 3 bases at J, with 15 bases between the two ends. The CDR3 is made up of 15 amino acids. The DNA of the CDR3 is TGTGCCTGGAGTATCACAGGGATTTTAACAGATACGCAGTATTTT. Amino acid sequence: CAWSITGILTDTQYF.

The chain is built from TRBV2 and TRBJ2-5; D is perhaps TRBD2 (5 bases). CDR1 and CDR2 (germline): SNHLY, FYNNEI. This CDR3 region has 11 residues. Deletions cut 10 bases from V and 13 bases from J, with 19 bases between. This CDR3 is CATREVLGLYF. CDR3 DNA sequence: TGTGCCACCCGGGAAGTCCTCGGGTTGTACTTC.

V is TRBV6-5 and J is TRBJ2-7, with 12 bases matching TRBD2. Germline V CDR1 and CDR2: MNHEY, SVGAGI. The CDR3 is made up of 16 amino acids. V gave up 2 bases and J gave up 2 bases; unmatched junction bases: 4. This CDR3 is CASSYGRTSGAYEQYF. The CDR3 nucleotides read TGTGCCAGCAGTTACGGTAGGACTAGCGGGGCCTACGAGCAGTACTTC.

The chain joins TRBV2 to TRBJ2-5; D might be TRBD1 or TRBD2, each matching 5 bases. Looked up from germline, CDR1 is SNHLY and CDR2 is FYNNEI. This CDR3 is 17 amino acids long. The ends were cut back, 1 base at V and 2 bases at J, with 17 bases in the middle. The CDR3 is CASSEGGVGTAQETQYF. CDR3 DNA: TGTGCCAGCAGTGAAGGTGGTGTCGGGACGGCTCAAGAGACCCAGTACTTC.

J is TRBJ2-7 and V is TRBV20-1, with a weak D call TRBD1 (6 bases). V gave up 3 bases and J gave up 2 bases, with 17 bases separating them. This CDR3 is 15 amino acids long. In germline, CDR1 is DFQATT, CDR2 SNEGSKA (reference sequence). The CDR3 spells CSASLEAGAPYEQYF. In DNA, the CDR3 is TGCAGTGCTAGCTTGGAGGCAGGGGCCCCCTACGAGCAGTACTTC.

The chain carries TRBV9 and TRBJ2-7; no clear D gene. Trimming took 8 bases from V and 5 from J, leaving 14 bases between them. Germline V lookup: CDR1 SGDLS, CDR2 YYNGEE. The CDR3 is made up of 12 amino acids. This chain's CDR3 is CASLIPGNEQYF. Written as DNA, the CDR3 is TGTGCCAGTTTGATCCCGGGCAACGAGCAGTACTTC.

The chain combines TRBV27 with TRBJ2-1, with 8 bases matching TRBD2. V dropped 3 bases and J dropped 7; count of bases not matched to a gene: 5. Germline V gene lookup returns CDR1 MNHEY and CDR2 SMNVEV (reference sequence). This CDR3 contains 14 residues. In DNA, the CDR3 is TGTGCCAGCAGTTTGAGTGGGACTAGGAATGAGCAGTTCTTC. It is translated as CASSLSGTRNEQFF.

The rearrangement joins TRBV29-1 to TRBJ1-2; D gene uncertain. Trimming shortened V by 4 bases and J by 4 bases, and 16 bases separated the two germline ends. This CDR3 is built from 14 residues. The germline gives CDR1 SQVTM, CDR2 ANQGSEA. CDR3 bases: TGCAGCGTTGTCTGGTTCGACCGAGGCTATGGCTACACCTTC. Translating it yields CSVVWFDRGYGYTF.

The chain combines TRBV3-1 with TRBJ2-3, with D tentatively TRBD1 or TRBD2 (5 bases each). The germline V gene encodes CDR1 LGHDT and CDR2 YNNKEL (reference sequence). V lost 4 bases, J lost 2 bases, and 13 bases lay in between. The CDR3 is 15 amino acids. CDR3 coding DNA: TGTGCCAGCAGCCCGGGGCTCCTAAACACAGATACGCAGTATTTT. Its protein is CASSPGLLNTDTQYF.

The chain employs TRBV18 and TRBJ2-3; D remains ambiguous. V was pared by 5 bases and J by 2 bases, with 2 bases between. CDR1 is KGHSH and CDR2 is LQKENI in the germline V gene. There are 11 residues in the CDR3. CDR3 sequence (DNA): TGTGCCAGCTCAGACACAGATACGCAGTATTTT. Its translation is CASSDTDTQYF.

The CDR3 reads CASRDNLNTEAFF. CDR3 nucleotide sequence: TGTGCCAGCCGTGACAACCTGAACACTGAAGCTTTCTTT. The chain carries TRBV27 and TRBJ1-1; the D is unclear. CDR3 length equals 13 residues. The V end lost 8 bases, the J end lost 0 bases, and 10 bases lay between the germline ends. Germline V gene data show CDR1 as MNHEY and CDR2 as SMNVEV (reference sequence).

Regarding this clonotype: At one boundary the junction diverges from the germline segment, which might be a read error. This chain connects TRBV4-1 to TRBJ2-3; TRBD2 matches 11 bases. This CDR3 contains 13 residues. Per germline, CDR1 MGHRA and CDR2 YSYEKL. The CDR3 DNA reads as TGCGCCAGCAGCCAAGTTAGCGGGGGGGACCCGGATTTT. Residues: CASSQVSGGDPDF.

This chain joins TRBV28 and TRBJ2-5; 8 bases agree with TRBD1. This CDR3 comprises 15 residues. The trim removed 3 bases at V and 2 bases at J, leaving 5 bases unmatched. CDR1 and CDR2 from the germline V gene are MDHEN and SYDVKM. CDR3 amino acids: CASSLTGDLQETQYF. The CDR3 coding sequence is TGTGCCAGCAGTTTGACAGGGGACCTACAAGAGACCCAGTACTTC.

The chain combines TRBV7-8 with TRBJ2-2, with a weak D call TRBD2 (6 bases). V lost 5 bases and J 0 bases, leaving 10 bases between the germline ends. Germline V gene lookup returns CDR1 SGHVS and CDR2 FQNEAQ. The length of the CDR3 is 15 residues. The CDR3 loop reads CASSIPGANTGELFF. In nucleotides, the CDR3 is TGTGCCAGCAGCATTCCGGGGGCGAACACCGGGGAGCTGTTTTTT.